The 21 T cell receptor beta chains in this list originate from one sample, sequenced in a study of identical twins. A single record per CDR3 protein comes from TCRdb applying MiXCR to the 5' RACE reads. The sample consists of about 220,000 distinct CDR3 sequences, 6.5% to 8.5% of them appearing once. This sample was also put to use in a study of yellow fever vaccine responses in identical twins.

The sequenced sample was memory (CD45RO+) T cells sorted from blood. The source is a woman aged 18-29 years in good health.

In its sample, this clonotype was seen a few times. The chain joins TRBV5-6 to TRBJ1-2; 9 bases match TRBD1. V lost 4 bases to trimming and J lost 9 bases; unmatched junction nucleotides: 7. The CDR3 extends over 13 amino acids. Germline loops: CDR1 SGHDT, CDR2 YYEEEE. The chain's CDR3 is CASSTGTGRRYTF. DNA for the CDR3: TGTGCCAGCAGCACCGGGACAGGGCGCCGCTACACCTTC.

The chain recombines TRBV20-1 with TRBJ2-1, with 7 bases identical to TRBD2. The junction had 7 bases not matched to a gene; V was cut back by 1 base and J by 1 base. CDR1 DFQATT and CDR2 SNEGSKA come from the germline V gene (reference sequence). The CDR3 extends over 16 amino acids. CDR3 DNA sequence: TGCAGTGCTAGAGTTTCGGCTAGCGGTTCCTACAATGAGCAGTTCTTC. It translates to CSARVSASGSYNEQFF.

Ten or more counts support this clonotype. The chain couples TRBV7-9 to TRBJ2-3; D assignment may be TRBD1 or TRBD2 (5 bases each). V dropped 2 bases and J dropped 1 base, with 13 bases sitting between them. CDR3 size: 16 residues. Germline values: CDR1 SEHNR, CDR2 FQNEAQ (reference sequence). CDR3 in DNA: TGTGCCAGCAGCTTATTCTCGAGGGGACGCACAGATACGCAGTATTTT. Protein: CASSLFSRGRTDTQYF.

This clonotype was detected many times. The chain links TRBV29-1 to TRBJ2-5; 10 nucleotides agree with TRBD1. Germline loops: CDR1 SQVTM, CDR2 ANQGSEA. Trimming took 5 bases from V and 4 from J; bases not matched to a gene: 10. The CDR3 extends over 15 amino acids. CDR3 coding DNA: TGCAGCGTTACGGGCGGACAGGGGGTTCGAGAGACCCAGTACTTC. Protein product: CSVTGGQGVRETQYF.

The V gene is TRBV6-1, the J gene TRBJ2-6; 8 bases fit TRBD1. The CDR3 spans 18 residues. Germline V gene data show CDR1 as MNHNS and CDR2 as SASEGT. Trimming removed 4 bases from V and 2 bases from J; junction bases left unmatched: 10. CDR3 sequence (DNA): TGTGCCAGCAGTGCCCTACAACAGGGGGGAGCTGGGGCCAACGTCCTGACTTTC. This sequence encodes CASSALQQGGAGANVLTF.

This clonotype was counted ten times or more. The rearrangement links TRBV6-2 or TRBV6-3 to TRBJ1-6, with 8 bases aligning to TRBD1. The germline V gene encodes CDR1 MNHEY and CDR2 SVGEGT. This CDR3 region has 16 residues. Unmatched junction bases numbered 10, after V lost 3 bases and J lost 9 bases. The CDR3 bases are TGTGCCAGCAGTTATGGGATCGACAGGGGAACTTCACCCCTCCACTTT. Translating it yields CASSYGIDRGTSPLHF.

This CDR3 reads CASSSSGLSYEQYF. DNA of the CDR3: TGTGCCAGCAGCTCTAGCGGGCTCTCCTACGAGCAGTACTTC. V gene TRBV7-2 combines with J gene TRBJ2-7, with TRBD2 matching over 8 bases. After removal of 4 bases from V and 0 bases from J, the junction contained 2 bases not matched to a gene. The germline V gene has CDR1 SGHTA and CDR2 FQGNSA. The CDR3 extends over 14 amino acids.

The sample holds many counts of this clonotype. The CDR3 DNA follows: TGCGCCAGCAGCCCTCGGTCGGACGTATCCTATGGCTACACCTTC. Its translation: CASSPRSDVSYGYTF. The rearrangement uses TRBV5-1 and TRBJ1-2, with D uncertain. V was trimmed by 4 bases and J by 4 bases, leaving 17 bases between them. The CDR3 length is 15 residues. Germline lookup yields CDR1 SGHRS and CDR2 YFSETQ.

This clonotype has ten or more counts. The genes are TRBV5-5 and TRBJ2-2; D remains unclear. The CDR3 runs to 15 residues. The V and J ends lost 1 base and 1 base respectively, with 8 bases between them. Looked up from germline, CDR1 is SGHKS and CDR2 is YYEKEE (reference sequence). The CDR3 DNA reads TGTGCCAGCAGCTTGTCCCCGAGGAACACCGGGGAGCTGTTTTTT. Amino acid sequence: CASSLSPRNTGELFF.

This clonotype was observed a handful of times. V and J are TRBV10-3 and TRBJ2-1; 7 bases fit TRBD2. The junction had 7 bases not matched to a gene; V was cut back by 3 bases and J by 5 bases. From germline, CDR1 is ENHRY and CDR2 SYGVKD. The CDR3 loop spans 15 amino acids. The CDR3 region is CAISDALARDNEQFF. In DNA form, the CDR3 reads TGTGCCATCAGTGATGCACTAGCGCGCGACAATGAGCAGTTCTTC.

This clonotype was observed a handful of times. This chain links TRBV7-2 with TRBJ1-1; D gene uncertain. The germline V and J ends were trimmed by 1 base and 11 bases, with 14 bases remaining between them. Germline CDR1 SGHTA, CDR2 FQGNSA. The CDR3 runs 13 residues. CDR3 in amino acids: CASSLVVGFDAFF. The CDR3 DNA sequence: TGTGCCAGCAGCTTAGTGGTGGGTTTCGACGCTTTCTTT.

This clonotype has a handful of counts. The gene calls are TRBV28 and TRBJ2-7; no firm D call. The CDR3 sequence is 15 residues long. The germline CDR1 and CDR2 sequences are MDHEN and SYDVKM. Trimming took off 6 bases at V and 0 bases at J, with 15 bases between the two ends. Here the CDR3 reads CASSSPTLGSYEQYF. CDR3 sequence (DNA): TGTGCCAGCAGCTCTCCCACCTTAGGCTCCTACGAGCAGTACTTC. Together with reference TRBV28 and TRBJ2-7, the CDR3 gives the full variable domain: DVKVTQSSRYLVKRTGEKVFLECVQDMDHENMFWYRQDPGLGLRLIYFSYDVKMKEKGDIPEGYSVSREKKERFSLILESASTNQTSMYLCASSSPTLGSYEQYFGPGTRLTVT.

This clonotype has a handful of counts. This chain links TRBV5-1 with TRBJ2-5, with 14 bases fitting TRBD2. V trimming: 0 bases; J trimming: 5 bases; junction bases outside the gene matches: 6. Germline lookup yields CDR1 SGHRS and CDR2 YFSETQ. This CDR3 is 17 amino acids long. In nucleotides, the CDR3 is TGCGCCAGCAGCTTGGCGACTAGCGGGGGGGCTCGGGAGACCCAGTACTTC. Protein product: CASSLATSGGARETQYF. Full variable domain (remainder filled in from reference TRBV5-1 and TRBJ2-5): KAGVTQTPRYLIKTRGQQVTLSCSPISGHRSVSWYQQTPGQGLQFLFEYFSETQRNKGNFPGRFSGRQFSNSRSEMNVSTLELGDSALYLCASSLATSGGARETQYFGPGTRLLVL.

In this sample, this clonotype turned up many times. This chain links TRBV5-1 with TRBJ1-5; 9 bases agree with TRBD1. The V segment lost 4 bases and the J segment 5 bases; nucleotides outside the gene matches: 10. CDR1 and CDR2 (germline): SGHRS, YFSETQ. This CDR3 region has 16 residues. CDR3 sequence reads: CASSGYRGPSDQPQHF. In DNA form, the CDR3 reads TGCGCCAGCAGCGGATACAGGGGGCCATCAGATCAGCCCCAGCATTTT.

The chain joins TRBV20-1 to TRBJ1-1, with D unresolved. This CDR3 contains 12 residues. Germline values: CDR1 DFQATT, CDR2 SNEGSKA (reference sequence). The germline V and J ends were trimmed by 6 bases and 1 base, with 9 bases remaining between them. The CDR3 DNA reads TGCAGTGCCCGAAAGGGGAACACTGAAGCTTTCTTT. The encoded protein is CSARKGNTEAFF.

This clonotype was recorded a few times. CDR3 DNA: TGTGCCAGCAGCTTAGAAATTACCTACGAGCAGTACTTC. It specifies CASSLEITYEQYF. The V gene is TRBV7-2, the J gene TRBJ2-7; D gene uncertain. The germline V gene encodes CDR1 SGHTA and CDR2 FQGNSA. The V end lost 1 base, the J end lost 2 bases, and 6 bases lay between the germline ends. This CDR3 has 13 residues.

This clonotype was seen more than once but under ten times. The chain recombines TRBV5-4 with TRBJ2-5, with D possibly being TRBD2 (6 bases). V dropped 0 bases and J dropped 3 bases, with 12 bases sitting between them. Germline V gene sequence: CDR1 SGHNT, CDR2 YYREEE (reference sequence). The CDR3 contains 15 residues. In DNA, the CDR3 is TGTGCCAGCAGCTTGGCCGGGACTCAAAAAGAGACCCAGTACTTC. Translation gives CASSLAGTQKETQYF. Full variable domain (outside the CDR3, taken from reference TRBV5-4 and TRBJ2-5): ETGVTQSPTHLIKTRGQQVTLRCSSQSGHNTVSWYQQALGQGPQFIFQYYREEENGRGNFPPRFSGLQFPNYSSELNVNALELDDSALYLCASSLAGTQKETQYFGPGTRLLVL.

There are a few counts of this clonotype. V usage is TRBV5-1 and J usage is TRBJ2-1; D is perhaps TRBD1 (6 bases). The V gene lost 0 bases and the J gene lost 3 bases, with 10 bases spanning the gap. This CDR3 region has 15 residues. Germline V CDR1 and CDR2: SGHRS, YFSETQ. In nucleotides, the CDR3 is TGCGCCAGCAGCTTGGACAGGGCTATCTACAATGAGCAGTTCTTC. It yields the protein CASSLDRAIYNEQFF.

This clonotype was seen many times. The chain couples TRBV15 to TRBJ2-3; no firm D call. The V end was cut by 2 bases, the J end by 2 bases, with 11 bases between. The CDR3 sequence is 15 residues long. Germline V gene data show CDR1 as LNHNV and CDR2 as YYDKDF (reference sequence). CDR3 in DNA: TGTGCCACCAGCAGATCCTCGGACGCCACAGATACGCAGTATTTT. Encoded protein: CATSRSSDATDTQYF.

The chain carries TRBV30 and TRBJ1-5; D uncertain. The CDR3 runs to 15 residues. CDR1 and CDR2 from the germline V gene are GTSNPN and SVGIG (reference sequence). Trimming left V 0 bases short and J 0 bases short, with 9 bases between. In DNA form, the CDR3 reads TGTGCCTGGAGTGTACACAAATATAGCAATCAGCCCCAGCATTTT. It translates to CAWSVHKYSNQPQHF. The full variable domain, in which reference TRBV30 and TRBJ1-5 provide the parts outside the CDR3, is SQTIHQWPATLVQPVGSPLSLECTVEGTSNPNLYWYRQAAGRGLQLLFYSVGIGQISSEVPQNLSASRPQDRQFILSSKKLLLSDSGFYLCAWSVHKYSNQPQHFGDGTRLSIL.

The CDR3: CASSLSGKQETQYF. The CDR3 DNA sequence: TGTGCCAGCAGCTTATCCGGGAAGCAAGAGACCCAGTACTTC. The rearrangement joins TRBV11-2 to TRBJ2-5, with D possibly being TRBD2 (5 bases). Germline loops: CDR1 SGHAT, CDR2 FQNNGV. The CDR3 is made up of 14 amino acids. The V gene lost 2 bases and the J gene lost 2 bases, with 9 bases spanning the gap.